Listed here are 29 T cell receptor beta chains from one sample, sequenced in a study of shared clonotypes between healthy human individuals. Assay used: immunoSEQ multiplex PCR; TCRdb lists only in-frame clones, some missing. The repertoire includes a few hundred thousand clones, 96% of them detected once, and approximately 0.32% sits in the top ten. Sequenced input: memory CD8+ T cells sorted from blood. Regarding subset: CD45RO+ cells pooled with CCR7-negative TemRA cells. Receptors were obtained from a man aged 30 to 39 in good health.

The chain couples TRBV11-2 to TRBJ2-1; 10 bases are a match to TRBD2. Germline values: CDR1 SGHAT, CDR2 FQNNGV. The CDR3 covers 17 residues. V dropped 2 bases and J dropped 9; count of bases not matched to a gene: 13. CDR3 sequence reads: CASSLLTSGRAGGEQFF. The CDR3 DNA sequence: TGTGCCAGCAGCTTATTAACCAGCGGGAGGGCCGGGGGTGAGCAGTTCTTC.

This clone came up once. The chain joins TRBV6-5 to TRBJ1-2; D possibly corresponds to TRBD1 (5 bases). The CDR3 spans 13 residues. The germline V gene encodes CDR1 MNHEY and CDR2 SVGAGI. The V gene lost 9 bases and the J gene lost 6 bases, with 17 bases spanning the gap. CDR3 protein: CASRRGEANGYTF. The CDR3 coding sequence is TGTGCCAGTAGACGGGGGGAGGCTAATGGCTACACCTTC.

The rearrangement links TRBV19 to TRBJ1-5, with D possibly TRBD1 on 6 matching bases. This CDR3 comprises 15 residues. Germline-derived CDR1 and CDR2 are LNHDA and SQIVND (reference sequence). V shed 3 bases and J shed 8 bases, with 17 bases lying between them. The CDR3 sequence: CASSIRRQALEPQHF. The CDR3, as DNA: TGTGCCAGTAGTATTCGCCGACAGGCCTTGGAGCCCCAGCATTTT. The variable domain in full, completed from reference TRBV19 and TRBJ1-5, reads DGGITQSPKYLFRKEGQNVTLSCEQNLNHDAMYWYRQDPGQGLRLIYYSQIVNDFQKGDIAEGYSVSREKKESFPLTVTSAQKNPTAFYLCASSIRRQALEPQHFGDGTRLSIL.

The V gene is TRBV2, the J gene TRBJ2-7, with TRBD1 identical over 7 bases. CDR1 is SNHLY, CDR2 FYNNEI, per germline. J lost 3 bases, V lost 6 bases, and 8 bases had no gene match. This CDR3 spans 14 amino acids. CDR3 in DNA: TGTGCCAGCAGCAACCCGGGACAGATCTACGAGCAGTACTTC. Encoded protein: CASSNPGQIYEQYF. Supplemented by reference TRBV2 and TRBJ2-7, the full variable domain reads EPEVTQTPSHQVTQMGQEVILRCVPISNHLYFYWYRQILGQKVEFLVSFYNNEISEKSEIFDDQFSVERPDGSNFTLKIRSTKLEDSAMYFCASSNPGQIYEQYFGPGTRLTVT.

This clone has more than one count but fewer than ten. This rearrangement joins TRBV7-8 to TRBJ1-2; 8 positions match TRBD1. Germline CDR1 is SGHVS and CDR2 is FQNEAQ. V dropped 0 bases and J dropped 12; count of bases not matched to a gene: 12. This CDR3 is 15 amino acids long. The CDR3, as DNA: TGTGCCAGCAGCTTAGCGCCGCGACAGGGGAGTGAGAACACCTTC. Translating it yields CASSLAPRQGSENTF.

In the case of this clone: This specimen includes other DNA sequences encoding the same CDR3. V gene TRBV29-1 combines with J gene TRBJ1-1; a weak D match, TRBD1 (5 bases). This CDR3 has 11 amino acids. V was cut by 6 bases and J by 1 base, with 6 bases left in between. CDR1 and CDR2 from the germline V gene are SQVTM and ANQGSEA. The DNA of the CDR3 is TGCAGCGTAACAGGGAACACTGAAGCTTTCTTT. It translates to CSVTGNTEAFF.

A word on this clone: In the same sample, other DNA sequences code for this CDR3. The V and J genes are TRBV5-1 and TRBJ2-2; 9 positions match TRBD1. The CDR3 is 15 amino acids. Germline values: CDR1 SGHRS, CDR2 YFSETQ. The V gene end was trimmed by 5 bases and the J gene end by 2 bases; junction bases not matched to a gene: 4. Here the CDR3 DNA reads TGCGCCAGCAGTTTACAGGGGGCAAACACCGGGGAGCTGTTTTTT. Protein: CASSLQGANTGELFF.

The rearrangement uses TRBV7-9 and TRBJ1-3; 7 positions match TRBD1. The CDR3 totals 12 residues. Trimming at V came to 6 bases and at J to 4 bases, leaving 0 bases not matched to a gene. Germline-derived CDR1 and CDR2 are SEHNR and FQNEAQ (reference sequence). CDR3 sequence (DNA): TGTGCCAGCAGGGACAGGGGAAACACCATATATTTT. Translated, it gives CASRDRGNTIYF. The entire variable domain, with the rest obtained from reference TRBV7-9 and TRBJ1-3, is as follows: DTGVSQNPRHKITKRGQNVTFRCDPISEHNRLYWYRQTLGQGPEFLTYFQNEAQLEKSRLLSDRFSAERPKGSFSTLEIQRTEQGDSAMYLCASRDRGNTIYFGEGSWLTVV.

CDR3 DNA: TGTGCCAGCAGCCTTCCAGGGGGTCCGCCCCAGCATTTT. Its translation: CASSLPGGPPQHF. The chain carries TRBV14 and TRBJ1-5; 7 nucleotides match TRBD1. Germline trimming cut 4 bases from V and 9 bases from J; bases unmatched to any gene: 6. This CDR3 is 13 amino acids long. Germline lookup yields CDR1 SGHDN and CDR2 FVKESK.

This clone appeared once. This chain connects TRBV19 to TRBJ1-2; D is unresolved. The V end lost 4 bases, the J end lost 2 bases, and 8 bases lay between the germline ends. The CDR3 is made up of 13 amino acids. Germline V gene data show CDR1 as LNHDA and CDR2 as SQIVND (reference sequence). The chain's CDR3 is CASSTKTNYGYTF. CDR3 DNA sequence: TGTGCCAGTAGTACAAAAACCAACTATGGCTACACCTTC.

This chain uses TRBV30 with TRBJ1-2; TRBD1 agrees at 7 bases. This CDR3 has 12 residues. The V and J ends lost 1 base and 8 bases, in that order; junction bases with no gene match: 4. Germline CDR1 and CDR2: GTSNPN and SVGIG (reference sequence). The CDR3 DNA reads as TGTGCCTGGAGTGGAGGGGGCCGGGGCTACACCTTC. Amino acids: CAWSGGGRGYTF.

The chain recombines TRBV10-3 with TRBJ2-5, with 7 nucleotides matching TRBD1. Germline CDR1 is ENHRY and CDR2 is SYGVKD. The length of the CDR3 is 13 residues. V lost 2 bases to trimming and J lost 6 bases; unmatched junction nucleotides: 3. The CDR3 DNA follows: TGTGCCATCAGTGAGACAGGGGCAAAGACCCAGTACTTC. Protein: CAISETGAKTQYF.

The V call is TRBV7-9, the J call TRBJ1-1; the match to TRBD1 covers 9 bases. J gave up 8 bases and V 0 bases, and 4 bases lay outside the gene matches. The CDR3 consists of 14 residues. Germline V gives CDR1 SEHNR, CDR2 FQNEAQ (reference sequence). CDR3 coding DNA: TGTGCCAGCAGCTTAGCGCCCGGGACAGGGGAAGCTTTCTTT. Amino acids: CASSLAPGTGEAFF.

The rearrangement uses TRBV5-6 and TRBJ2-7; 7 positions agree with TRBD1. There are 13 residues in the CDR3. CDR1 and CDR2 (germline): SGHDT, YYEEEE. V gave up 4 bases and J gave up 5 bases; unmatched junction bases: 6. The CDR3 sequence is CASSPIDRDEQYF. Here the CDR3 DNA reads TGTGCCAGCAGCCCCATCGACAGGGACGAGCAGTACTTC.

V and J are TRBV5-1 and TRBJ2-7; unclear D gene. Trimming removed 0 bases from V and 7 bases from J, with 11 bases in between. The CDR3 is 13 amino acids. Germline CDR1 SGHRS, CDR2 YFSETQ. The DNA of the CDR3 is TGCGCCAGCAGCTTGGAAATCTCCGGGGAGCAGTACTTC. Its protein is CASSLEISGEQYF. Combining the CDR3 with reference TRBV5-1 and TRBJ2-7 gives the whole variable domain KAGVTQTPRYLIKTRGQQVTLSCSPISGHRSVSWYQQTPGQGLQFLFEYFSETQRNKGNFPGRFSGRQFSNSRSEMNVSTLELGDSALYLCASSLEISGEQYFGPGTRLTVT.

The rearrangement joins TRBV6-1 to TRBJ2-1; the match to TRBD1 covers 10 bases. This CDR3 has 15 residues. V lost 1 base, J lost 3 bases, and 0 bases stayed unmatched. Germline lookup yields CDR1 MNHNS and CDR2 SASEGT. For the CDR3, the DNA is TGTGCCAGCAGTGAAGGGACAGGGGGCTACAATGAGCAGTTCTTC. It codes for CASSEGTGGYNEQFF.

This clone has a single count. The V gene is TRBV5-8, the J gene TRBJ2-3, with TRBD2 identical over 11 bases. The CDR3 runs 14 residues. CDR1 is SGHTS and CDR2 is YDEGEE in the germline V gene. V shed 3 bases and J 5 bases; nucleotides not matched to a gene: 2. The CDR3 loop is CASSSTSGRDTQYF. CDR3 nucleotides: TGTGCCAGCAGCTCCACTAGCGGGAGAGATACGCAGTATTTT.

The genes are TRBV10-3 and TRBJ2-5, with D unclear. The V end was cut by 0 bases, the J end by 3 bases, with 2 bases between. The germline gives CDR1 ENHRY, CDR2 SYGVKD. The CDR3 spans 12 residues. The CDR3 DNA sequence: TGTGCCATCAGTGAGTCGGAAGAGACCCAGTACTTC. Amino acids: CAISESEETQYF.

The V call is TRBV5-1, the J call TRBJ2-7; D may be TRBD1 or TRBD2 (5 bases each). The CDR3 totals 14 residues. Germline CDR1 and CDR2: SGHRS and YFSETQ. The V end lost 1 base, the J end lost 7 bases, and 15 bases lay between the germline ends. The DNA of the CDR3 is TGCGCCAGCAGCTTGCCGGGGACCCCCCTGGAGCAGTACTTC. This translates into CASSLPGTPLEQYF.

V gene TRBV11-2 combines with J gene TRBJ2-3, with D unclear. V dropped 5 bases and J dropped 3 bases, with 12 bases sitting between them. This CDR3 is 14 amino acids long. Looked up from germline, CDR1 is SGHAT and CDR2 is FQNNGV. In nucleotides, the CDR3 is TGTGCCAGCAGCCTCCGGACCGGGACAGATACGCAGTATTTT. This sequence encodes CASSLRTGTDTQYF.

This clone was detected only a few times. The sample holds other DNA sequences that translate to the same CDR3. This chain joins TRBV28 and TRBJ2-7; no clear D. Per the germline V gene, CDR1 is MDHEN and CDR2 is SYDVKM. The CDR3 consists of 12 residues. Trimming removed 2 bases from V and 1 base from J, with 3 bases in between. The CDR3 loop reads CASSLGSYEQYF. The CDR3, as DNA: TGTGCCAGCAGTTTAGGATCCTACGAGCAGTACTTC.

The chain recombines TRBV19 with TRBJ2-5; the D gene is possibly TRBD1 (6 bases). The CDR3 length is 14 residues. CDR1 LNHDA and CDR2 SQIVND come from the germline V gene (reference sequence). The germline V and J ends were trimmed by 6 bases and 1 base, with 12 bases remaining between them. The CDR3 here is CASSPGQLQETQYF. CDR3 in DNA: TGTGCCAGTAGCCCGGGACAACTCCAAGAGACCCAGTACTTC.

The chain has TRBV25-1 and TRBJ2-7, with D tentatively TRBD2 (5 bases). Per germline, CDR1 MGHDK and CDR2 SYGVNS. Trimming shortened V by 4 bases and J by 3 bases, and 10 bases separated the two germline ends. CDR3 size: 13 residues. The CDR3 spells CASSGTGVYEQYF. The DNA of the CDR3 is TGTGCCAGCAGTGGGACCGGGGTCTACGAGCAGTACTTC.

This chain joins TRBV7-3 and TRBJ2-7; TRBD1 might be the D (6 bases). The CDR3 length is 15 residues. Germline values: CDR1 SGHTA, CDR2 FQGTGA. V was shortened by 5 bases and J by 3 bases, with 17 bases between the two germline ends. The CDR3, as DNA: TGTGCCAGCAGCGAAGGGGGAGAAAGGGTCTACGAGCAGTACTTC. This encodes CASSEGGERVYEQYF.

This clone showed up just once. The chain employs TRBV2 and TRBJ2-5; D is perhaps TRBD1 or TRBD2 (5 bases each). The CDR3 spans 16 residues. Deletions cut 6 bases from V and 2 bases from J, with 19 bases between. Germline CDR1 is SNHLY and CDR2 is FYNNEI. CDR3 nucleotides: TGTGCCAGCAGGGGGGACGGGCACGGTAGTCAAGAGACCCAGTACTTC. Protein sequence: CASRGDGHGSQETQYF.

The chain couples TRBV2 to TRBJ2-3; 9 nucleotides agree with TRBD2. V trimming: 2 bases; J trimming: 2 bases; junction bases outside the gene matches: 5. Germline V gene lookup returns CDR1 SNHLY and CDR2 FYNNEI. The CDR3 is 16 residues long. CDR3 nucleotide sequence: TGTGCCAGCAGTGAACGCGGGAGGGCCGCCACAGATACGCAGTATTTT. It codes for CASSERGRAATDTQYF.

V gene TRBV7-8 combines with J gene TRBJ2-7, with TRBD1 matching over 9 bases. V lost 3 bases to trimming and J lost 0 bases; unmatched junction nucleotides: 0. The CDR3 loop spans 14 amino acids. Germline values: CDR1 SGHVS, CDR2 FQNEAQ. The CDR3 loop is CASSLDRGSYEQYF. The CDR3 nucleotides are TGTGCCAGCAGCTTGGACAGGGGCTCCTACGAGCAGTACTTC.

V and J are TRBV19 and TRBJ2-3; TRBD2 matches at 11 bases. The CDR3 has 16 residues. The V gene's germline CDR1 is LNHDA and CDR2 SQIVND (reference sequence). Trimming at V came to 3 bases and at J to 3 bases, leaving 5 bases not matched to a gene. The CDR3 protein is CASSIPTSGNTDTQYF. The CDR3 DNA reads TGTGCCAGTAGTATTCCGACTAGCGGGAATACAGATACGCAGTATTTT.

The chain joins TRBV15 to TRBJ1-1; 8 positions agree with TRBD1. The CDR3 length is 14 residues. J was trimmed by 13 bases and V by 3 bases; bases with no gene match: 13. In germline, CDR1 is LNHNV, CDR2 YYDKDF (reference sequence). CDR3 sequence reads: CATSSRQGTLRGFF. The CDR3, as DNA: TGTGCCACCAGCAGTAGACAGGGGACCCTAAGAGGTTTCTTT.